This TCR beta chain appears in the sequencing data of a study of blood T cell repertoires in COVID-19. Across the whole study: The United States, Italy and Spain supplied acute and convalescent COVID-19 samples.

In germline, CDR1 is MNHEY, CDR2 SVGEGT. J was trimmed by 4 bases and V by 4 bases; bases with no gene match: 13. The CDR3 loop spans 18 amino acids. Data came from immunoSEQ multiplex PCR; TCRdb stores just in-frame clones and leaves some out. The sample records under 90,000 clones, nearly 80% being singletons. The chain employs TRBV6-2 or TRBV6-3 and TRBJ2-7, with 13 bases matching TRBD2. Sequencing input: peripheral blood. This clonotype originated in a human donor in a cohort sampled during active COVID-19. This CDR3 is CASSSPSSGLAGTYEQYV. The DNA of the CDR3 is TGTGCCAGCAGTTCCCCTAGCTCGGGACTAGCGGGGACTTACGAGCAGTACGTC.